The present TCR beta chain was sequenced within a study of technical replicates of blood from several donors (dated by TCRdb to about 2017). V is pared back by 5 bases and J by 5 bases, with 25 bases lying between the germline termini. The CDR3, cysteine through phenylalanine, is 17 amino acids long. CDR3 DNA only is kept here, 51 bases in frame from base 1. CDR1 MNHEY and CDR2 SMNVEV were looked up in the germline V gene (reference sequence). Library creation used the immunoSEQ multiplex PCR assay. TCRdb provides this immuneACCESS table in a form limited to in-frame rearrangements. Some clones are lacking; in checked studies, under half of them reflect an unresolved V gene, and why the rest are absent is not known. In all, the sample holds around 70,000 clones, and roughly 96% of those were seen once. Approximately 0.2% of the sample is taken by the ten largest. With respect to this clone: Its antigen is not yet known. No base quality values were provided; no much bigger clone lies one nucleotide off.

This TCR was recovered from a human donor in good health. Sequencing was carried out using T cells isolated from PBMCs. The chain links TRBV27 with TRBJ2-7; TRBD1 might be the D gene, on 6 matching bases. The DNA is TGTGCCAGCAGTCCGCGAGGATTAACCCAGGGGAAACACGAGCAGTACTTC. Protein translation: CASSPRGLTQGKHEQYF.